There are a few counts of the clone carrying this T cell receptor beta chain. Its antigen is undetermined. The CDR3 has 14 amino acids. CDR1 and CDR2 from the germline V gene are DFQATT and SNEGSKA (reference sequence). The germline V and J ends were trimmed by 5 bases and 7 bases, with 21 bases remaining between them. This specimen belongs to a study of T cells after yellow fever vaccination. The study's findings and limits: A weaker but faster secondary response was observed, peaking on day 5 versus 15.

Each CDR3 protein gets one entry after TCRdb re-called the 5' RACE reads with MiXCR. Here the sample spans 150,000 or so distinct CDR3 sequences, 5% to 8% being singletons. The sample was CD4+ T cells sorted from PBMCs, taken 10 days after the yellow fever booster vaccination. The receptor's source is a man aged 30 to 39 who received the YFV17D yellow fever vaccine. V usage is TRBV20-1 and J usage is TRBJ2-7; a weak D match, TRBD2 (6 bases). The CDR3 reads CSAGGTGVLREQYF. For the CDR3, the DNA is TGCAGTGCTGGAGGGACCGGCGTTTTGAGGGAGCAGTACTTC.